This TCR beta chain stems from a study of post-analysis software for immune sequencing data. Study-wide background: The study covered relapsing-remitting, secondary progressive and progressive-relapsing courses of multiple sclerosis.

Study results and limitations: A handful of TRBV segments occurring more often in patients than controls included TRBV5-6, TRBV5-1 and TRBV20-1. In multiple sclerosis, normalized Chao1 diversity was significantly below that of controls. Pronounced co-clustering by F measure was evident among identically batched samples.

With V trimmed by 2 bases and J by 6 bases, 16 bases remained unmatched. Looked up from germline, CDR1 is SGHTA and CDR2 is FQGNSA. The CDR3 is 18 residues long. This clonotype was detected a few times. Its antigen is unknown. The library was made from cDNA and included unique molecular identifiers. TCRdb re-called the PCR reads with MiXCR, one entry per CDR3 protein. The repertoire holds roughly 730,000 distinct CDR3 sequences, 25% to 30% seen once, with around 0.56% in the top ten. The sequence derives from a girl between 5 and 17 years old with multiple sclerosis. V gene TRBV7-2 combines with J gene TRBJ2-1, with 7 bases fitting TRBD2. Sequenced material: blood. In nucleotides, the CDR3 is TGTGCCAGCAGCTTAATATTGATGGCGGGAGACTTTCGCAATGAGCAGTTCTTC. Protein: CASSLILMAGDFRNEQFF.